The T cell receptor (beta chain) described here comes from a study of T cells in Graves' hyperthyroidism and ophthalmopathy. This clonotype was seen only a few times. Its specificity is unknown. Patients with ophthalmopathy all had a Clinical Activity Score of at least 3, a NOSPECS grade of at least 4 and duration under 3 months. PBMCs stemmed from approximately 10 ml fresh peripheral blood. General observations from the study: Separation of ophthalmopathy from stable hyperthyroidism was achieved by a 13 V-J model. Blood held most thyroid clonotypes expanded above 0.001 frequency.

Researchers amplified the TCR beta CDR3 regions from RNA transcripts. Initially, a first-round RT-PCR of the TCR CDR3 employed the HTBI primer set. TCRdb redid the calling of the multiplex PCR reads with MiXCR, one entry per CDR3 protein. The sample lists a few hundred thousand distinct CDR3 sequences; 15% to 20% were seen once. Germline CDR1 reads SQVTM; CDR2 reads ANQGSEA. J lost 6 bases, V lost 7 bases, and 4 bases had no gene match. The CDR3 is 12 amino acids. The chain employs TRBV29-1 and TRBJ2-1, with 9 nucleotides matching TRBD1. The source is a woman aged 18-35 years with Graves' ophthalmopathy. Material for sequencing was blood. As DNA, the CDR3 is TGCAGCGCACAGGGGGCGACCAATGAGCAGTTCTTC. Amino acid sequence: CSAQGATNEQFF.